A selection of T cell receptor beta chains follows, all from one sample in a study of cytomegalovirus exposure and HLA in healthy donors. This table comes from immunoSEQ multiplex PCR, and its TCRdb copy is limited to in-frame clones, with some not included. The profile covers 100,000 to 120,000 clones, with about four fifths appearing a single time and approximately 2% taken by the ten largest. The specimen was PBMCs. These receptors originate from a man aged 25-40 years in good health and CMV-seronegative. The CDR3 runs from the conserved cysteine through the conserved F or W. A D gene is named only where the DNA matches it firmly. Where a row states a size, it is once, few, many or the class of an expanded clone; other rows omit it.

D gene	clone size	V gene	J gene	CDR3 DNA	CDR3 protein
TRBD2	-	TRBV6-5	TRBJ2-5	TGTGCCAGCAGTGCTAGCGGTTGGTACCAAGAGACCCAGTACTTC	CASSASGWYQETQYF
-	-	TRBV19	TRBJ1-2	TGTGCCAGTAGTGTGACACCCTTCAACTATGGCTACACCTTC	CASSVTPFNYGYTF
-	-	TRBV7-2	TRBJ1-2	TGTGCCAGCAGCCCCCCGGGGAGGGGAGGGTATGGCTACACCTTC	CASSPPGRGGYGYTF
TRBD2	-	TRBV2	TRBJ2-2	TGTGCCAGCCGCCCAGCGGGAAACACCGGGGAGCTGTTTTTT	CASRPAGNTGELFF
TRBD2	-	TRBV6-4	TRBJ2-1	TGTGCCAGCAGTGAGCGGGGGGGCTCCTACAATGAGCAGTTCTTC	CASSERGGSYNEQFF
-	-	TRBV2	TRBJ1-2	TGTGCCAGCTCCCTACCCAACCCCGAGGGCTACACCTTC	CASSLPNPEGYTF
TRBD1	few	TRBV28	TRBJ1-2	TGTGCCAGCGTCCTACAGGGGGCTGATGGCTACACCTTC	CASVLQGADGYTF
-	medium-sized	TRBV9	TRBJ2-3	TGTGCCAGCAGCGTAGCTGGGGCTTACACAGATACGCAGTATTTT	CASSVAGAYTDTQYF
TRBD1	-	TRBV7-3	TRBJ2-1	TGTGCCAGCAGCTCACCGGACAGGGGGCTTGAGCAGTTCTTC	CASSSPDRGLEQFF
-	-	TRBV29-1	TRBJ2-3	TGCAGCGTTGGTTCGGACTCCTCCTTTGGCACAGATACGCAGTATTTT	CSVGSDSSFGTDTQYF
-	-	TRBV20-1	TRBJ2-5	TGCAGTGCTAGTATTAAAGAGACCCAGTACTTC	CSASIKETQYF
TRBD2	-	TRBV7-6	TRBJ2-3	TGTGCCAGCAGCCCTTTAGCGGGGGGAAACACAGATACGCAGTATTTT	CASSPLAGGNTDTQYF
-	-	TRBV2	TRBJ1-6	TGTGCCAGCAGTTTTGGACAGTTTCTCCACTTT	CASSFGQFLHF
TRBD1	-	TRBV5-4	TRBJ1-2	TGTGCCAGCAGCTTCGACAGGGACCGCTCCGGCTATGGCTACACCTTC	CASSFDRDRSGYGYTF
-	-	TRBV27	TRBJ2-1	TGTGCCAGCAGTCCGACGGGGTGGGGGGACAATGAGCAGTTCTTC	CASSPTGWGDNEQFF
-	-	TRBV27	TRBJ1-1	TGTGCCAGCAGTTTATCATATGGGAGCACTGAAGCTTTCTTT	CASSLSYGSTEAFF
TRBD1	-	TRBV5-4	TRBJ2-4	TGTGCCAGCAGCGCACAGGGGGCCAAAAACATTCAGTACTTC	CASSAQGAKNIQYF
-	-	TRBV29-1	TRBJ2-1	TGCAGCGTTCACCTAGCGTATTTGTCCTACAATGAGCAGTTCTTC	CSVHLAYLSYNEQFF
-	-	TRBV7-2	TRBJ2-4	TGTGCCAGCAGCCCCCGGGAAGGACCCCCCGACATTCAGTACTTC	CASSPREGPPDIQYF
-	-	TRBV30	TRBJ2-7	TGTGCCTGGGGGAGCGACCGTCGACAGTACTTC	CAWGSDRRQYF